This T cell receptor beta chain was sequenced during a study of blood T cell repertoires in COVID-19. In the study overall: The United States, Italy and Spain were the sources of the acute and convalescent COVID-19 samples. From T cells, B-cell-depleted T cells, or PBMCs came the material, which was cDNA or gDNA.

CDR1 and CDR2 from the germline V gene are LGHNA and YNFKEQ. CDR3 length: 15 amino acids. V lost 0 bases and J 1 base, leaving 7 bases between the germline ends. Enrollees, about 18 to 89 years old, lived in about two dozen US areas. Participants' own reports of clinical history determined their cohort assignment. This table comes from immunoSEQ multiplex PCR, and its TCRdb copy is limited to in-frame clones, with some not included. The sample includes approximately 210,000 clones, roughly 88% of them seen just once. The sample was PBMCs or T cells enriched from blood (not recorded which). The chain uses TRBV4-2 and TRBJ2-1; D unclear. The source of this sequence is a woman aged 45-59 years with acute COVID-19. DNA of the CDR3: TGTGCCAGCAGCCAAGAGGAGTCGTCCTACAATGAGCAGTTCTTC. The encoded protein is CASSQEESSYNEQFF.